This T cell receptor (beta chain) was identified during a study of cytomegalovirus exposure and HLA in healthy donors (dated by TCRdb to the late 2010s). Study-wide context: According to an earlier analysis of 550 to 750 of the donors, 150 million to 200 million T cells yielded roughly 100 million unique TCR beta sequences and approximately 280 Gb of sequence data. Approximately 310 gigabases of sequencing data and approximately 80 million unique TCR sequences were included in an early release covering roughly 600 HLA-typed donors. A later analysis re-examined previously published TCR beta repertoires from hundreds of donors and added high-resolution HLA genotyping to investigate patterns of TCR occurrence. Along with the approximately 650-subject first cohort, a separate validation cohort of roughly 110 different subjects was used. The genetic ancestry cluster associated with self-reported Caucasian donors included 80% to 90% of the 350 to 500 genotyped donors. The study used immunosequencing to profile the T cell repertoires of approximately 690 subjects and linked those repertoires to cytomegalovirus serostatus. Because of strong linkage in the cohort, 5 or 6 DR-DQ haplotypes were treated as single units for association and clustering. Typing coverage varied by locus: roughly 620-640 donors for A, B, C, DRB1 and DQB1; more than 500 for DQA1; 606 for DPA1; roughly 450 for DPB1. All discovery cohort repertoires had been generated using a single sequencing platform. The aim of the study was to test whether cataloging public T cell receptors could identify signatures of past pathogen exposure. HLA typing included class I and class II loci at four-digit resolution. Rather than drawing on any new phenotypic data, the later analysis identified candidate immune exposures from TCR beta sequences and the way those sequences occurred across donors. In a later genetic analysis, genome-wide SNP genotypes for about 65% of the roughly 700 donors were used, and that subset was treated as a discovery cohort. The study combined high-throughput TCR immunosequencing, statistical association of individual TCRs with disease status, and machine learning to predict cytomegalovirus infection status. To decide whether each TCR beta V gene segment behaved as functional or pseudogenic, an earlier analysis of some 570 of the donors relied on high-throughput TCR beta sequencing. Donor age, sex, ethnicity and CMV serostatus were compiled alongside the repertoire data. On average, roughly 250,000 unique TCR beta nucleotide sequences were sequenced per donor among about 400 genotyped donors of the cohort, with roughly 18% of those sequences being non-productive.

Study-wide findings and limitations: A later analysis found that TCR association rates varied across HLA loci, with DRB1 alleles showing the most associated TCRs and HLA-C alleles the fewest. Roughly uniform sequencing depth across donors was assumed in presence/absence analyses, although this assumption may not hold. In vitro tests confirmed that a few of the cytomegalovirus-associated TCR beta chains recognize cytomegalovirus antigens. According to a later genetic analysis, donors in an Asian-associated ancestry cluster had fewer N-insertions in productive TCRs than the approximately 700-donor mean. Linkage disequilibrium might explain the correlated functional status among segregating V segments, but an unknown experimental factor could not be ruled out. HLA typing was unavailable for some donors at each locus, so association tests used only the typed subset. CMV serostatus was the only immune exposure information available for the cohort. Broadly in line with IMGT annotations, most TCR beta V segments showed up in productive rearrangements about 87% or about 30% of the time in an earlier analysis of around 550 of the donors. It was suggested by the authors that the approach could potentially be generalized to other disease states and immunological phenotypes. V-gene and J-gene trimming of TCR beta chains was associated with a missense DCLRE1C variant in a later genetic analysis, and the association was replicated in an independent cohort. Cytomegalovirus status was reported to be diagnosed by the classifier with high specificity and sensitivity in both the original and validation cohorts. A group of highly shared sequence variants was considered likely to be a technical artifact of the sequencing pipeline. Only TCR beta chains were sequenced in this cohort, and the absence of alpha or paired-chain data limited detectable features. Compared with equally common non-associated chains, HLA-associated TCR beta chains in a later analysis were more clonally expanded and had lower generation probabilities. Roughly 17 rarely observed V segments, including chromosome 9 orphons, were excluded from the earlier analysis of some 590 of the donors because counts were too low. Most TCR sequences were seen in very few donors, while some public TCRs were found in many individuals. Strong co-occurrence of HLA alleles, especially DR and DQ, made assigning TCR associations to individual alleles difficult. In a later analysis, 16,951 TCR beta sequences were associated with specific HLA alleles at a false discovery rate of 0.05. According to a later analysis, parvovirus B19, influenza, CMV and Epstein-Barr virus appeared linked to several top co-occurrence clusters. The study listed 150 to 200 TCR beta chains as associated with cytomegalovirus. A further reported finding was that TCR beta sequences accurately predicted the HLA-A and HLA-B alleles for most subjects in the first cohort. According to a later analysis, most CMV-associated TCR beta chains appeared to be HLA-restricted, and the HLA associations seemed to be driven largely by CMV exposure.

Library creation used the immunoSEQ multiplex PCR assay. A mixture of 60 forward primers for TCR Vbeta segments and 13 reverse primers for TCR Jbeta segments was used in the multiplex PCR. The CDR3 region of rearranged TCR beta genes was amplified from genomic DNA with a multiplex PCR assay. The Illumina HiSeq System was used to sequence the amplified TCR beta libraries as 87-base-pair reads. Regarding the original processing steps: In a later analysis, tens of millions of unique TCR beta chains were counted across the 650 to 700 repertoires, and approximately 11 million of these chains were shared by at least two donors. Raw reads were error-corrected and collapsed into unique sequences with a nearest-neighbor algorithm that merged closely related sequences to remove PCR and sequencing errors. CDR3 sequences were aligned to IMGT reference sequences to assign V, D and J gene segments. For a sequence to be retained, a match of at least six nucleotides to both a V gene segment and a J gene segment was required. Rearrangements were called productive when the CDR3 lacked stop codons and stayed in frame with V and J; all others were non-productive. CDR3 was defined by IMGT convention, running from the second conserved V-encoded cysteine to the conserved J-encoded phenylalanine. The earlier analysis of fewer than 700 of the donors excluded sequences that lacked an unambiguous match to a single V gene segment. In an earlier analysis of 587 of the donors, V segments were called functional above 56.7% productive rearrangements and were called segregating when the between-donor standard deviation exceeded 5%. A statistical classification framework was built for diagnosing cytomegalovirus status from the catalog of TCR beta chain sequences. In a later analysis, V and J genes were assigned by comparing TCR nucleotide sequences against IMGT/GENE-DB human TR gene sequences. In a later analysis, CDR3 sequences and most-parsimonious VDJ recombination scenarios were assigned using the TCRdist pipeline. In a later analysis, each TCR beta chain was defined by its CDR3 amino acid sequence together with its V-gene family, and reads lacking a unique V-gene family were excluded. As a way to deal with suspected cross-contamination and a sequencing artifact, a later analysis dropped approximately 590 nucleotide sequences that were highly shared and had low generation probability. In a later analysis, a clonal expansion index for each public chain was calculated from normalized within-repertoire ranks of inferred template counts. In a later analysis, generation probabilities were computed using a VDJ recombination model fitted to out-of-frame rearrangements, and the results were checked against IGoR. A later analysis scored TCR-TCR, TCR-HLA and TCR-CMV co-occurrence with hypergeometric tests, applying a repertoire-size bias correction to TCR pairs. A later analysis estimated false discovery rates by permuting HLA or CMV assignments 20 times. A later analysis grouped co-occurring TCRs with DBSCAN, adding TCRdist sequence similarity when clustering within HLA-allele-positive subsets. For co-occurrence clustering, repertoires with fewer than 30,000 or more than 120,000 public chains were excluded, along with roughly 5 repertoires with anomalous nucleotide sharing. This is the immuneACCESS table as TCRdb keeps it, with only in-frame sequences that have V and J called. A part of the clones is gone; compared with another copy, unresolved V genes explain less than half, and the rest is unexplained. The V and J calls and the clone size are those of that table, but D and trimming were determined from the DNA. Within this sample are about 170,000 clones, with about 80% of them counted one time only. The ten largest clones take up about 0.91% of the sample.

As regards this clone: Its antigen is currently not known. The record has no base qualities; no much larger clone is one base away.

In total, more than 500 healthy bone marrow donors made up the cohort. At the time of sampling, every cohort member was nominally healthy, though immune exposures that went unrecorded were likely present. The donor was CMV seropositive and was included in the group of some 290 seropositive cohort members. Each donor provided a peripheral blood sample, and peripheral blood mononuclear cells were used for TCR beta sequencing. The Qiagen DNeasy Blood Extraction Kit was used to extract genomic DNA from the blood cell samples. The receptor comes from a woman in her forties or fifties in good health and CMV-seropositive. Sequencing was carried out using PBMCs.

The base sequence is TGTGCCAGCAGCTTAGTTCCTAGCGGGTACAATGAGCAGTTCTTC. It is translated as CASSLVPSGYNEQFF. The rearrangement joined TRBV7-3 to TRBJ2-1; TRBD2 matches 8 bases in the middle. As encoded in the germline V gene, CDR1 is SGHTA while CDR2 is FQGTGA. Including the terminal cysteine and phenylalanine, the CDR3 comprises 15 residues. CDR3 DNA is the only sequence kept; it has 45 bases, read in frame from the first base. Trimming removed 2 bases from V and 4 bases from J; the gene matches leave 4 bases unexplained.